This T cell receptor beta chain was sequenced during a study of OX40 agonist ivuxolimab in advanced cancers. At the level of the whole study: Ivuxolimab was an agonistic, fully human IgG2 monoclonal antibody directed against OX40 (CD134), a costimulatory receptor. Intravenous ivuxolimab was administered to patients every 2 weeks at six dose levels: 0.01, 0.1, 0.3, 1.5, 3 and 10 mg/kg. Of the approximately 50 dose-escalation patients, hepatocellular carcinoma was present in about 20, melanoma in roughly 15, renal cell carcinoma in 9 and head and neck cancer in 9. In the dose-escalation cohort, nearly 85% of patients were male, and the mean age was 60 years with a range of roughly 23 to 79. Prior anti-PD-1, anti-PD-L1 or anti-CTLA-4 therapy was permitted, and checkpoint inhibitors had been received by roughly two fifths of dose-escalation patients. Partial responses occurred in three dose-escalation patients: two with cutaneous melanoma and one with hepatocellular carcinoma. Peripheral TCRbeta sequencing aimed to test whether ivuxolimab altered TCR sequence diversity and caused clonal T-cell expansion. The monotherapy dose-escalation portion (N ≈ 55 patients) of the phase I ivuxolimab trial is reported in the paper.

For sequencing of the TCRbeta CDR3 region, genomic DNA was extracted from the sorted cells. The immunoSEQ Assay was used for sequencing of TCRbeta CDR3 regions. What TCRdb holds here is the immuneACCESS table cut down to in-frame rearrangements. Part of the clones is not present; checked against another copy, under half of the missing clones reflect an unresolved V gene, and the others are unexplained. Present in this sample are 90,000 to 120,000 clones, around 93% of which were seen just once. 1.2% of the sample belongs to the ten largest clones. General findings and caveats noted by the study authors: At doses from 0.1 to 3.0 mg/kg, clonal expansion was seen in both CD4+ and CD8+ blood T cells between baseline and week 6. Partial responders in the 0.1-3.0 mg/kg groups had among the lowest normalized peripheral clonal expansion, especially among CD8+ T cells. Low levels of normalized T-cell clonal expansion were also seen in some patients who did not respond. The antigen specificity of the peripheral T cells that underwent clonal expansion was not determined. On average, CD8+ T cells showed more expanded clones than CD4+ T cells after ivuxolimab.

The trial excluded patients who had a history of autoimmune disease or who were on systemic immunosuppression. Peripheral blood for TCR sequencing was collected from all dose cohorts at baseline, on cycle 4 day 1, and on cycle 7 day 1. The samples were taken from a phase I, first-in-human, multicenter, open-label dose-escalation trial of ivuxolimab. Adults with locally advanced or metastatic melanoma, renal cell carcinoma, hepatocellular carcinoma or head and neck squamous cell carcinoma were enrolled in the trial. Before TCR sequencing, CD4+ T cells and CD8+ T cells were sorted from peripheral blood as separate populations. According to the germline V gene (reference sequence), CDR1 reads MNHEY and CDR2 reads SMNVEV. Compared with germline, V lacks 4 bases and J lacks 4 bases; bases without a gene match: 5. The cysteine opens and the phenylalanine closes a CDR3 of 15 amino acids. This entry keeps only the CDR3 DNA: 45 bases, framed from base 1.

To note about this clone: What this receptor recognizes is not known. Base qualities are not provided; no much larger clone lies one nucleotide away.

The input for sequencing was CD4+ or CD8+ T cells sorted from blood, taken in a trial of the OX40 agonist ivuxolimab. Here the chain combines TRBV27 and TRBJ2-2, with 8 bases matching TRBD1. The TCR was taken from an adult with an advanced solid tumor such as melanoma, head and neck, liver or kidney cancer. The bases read TGTGCCAGCAGTTCGCAGGGGGCGGGCACCGGGGAGCTGTTTTTT. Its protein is CASSSQGAGTGELFF.